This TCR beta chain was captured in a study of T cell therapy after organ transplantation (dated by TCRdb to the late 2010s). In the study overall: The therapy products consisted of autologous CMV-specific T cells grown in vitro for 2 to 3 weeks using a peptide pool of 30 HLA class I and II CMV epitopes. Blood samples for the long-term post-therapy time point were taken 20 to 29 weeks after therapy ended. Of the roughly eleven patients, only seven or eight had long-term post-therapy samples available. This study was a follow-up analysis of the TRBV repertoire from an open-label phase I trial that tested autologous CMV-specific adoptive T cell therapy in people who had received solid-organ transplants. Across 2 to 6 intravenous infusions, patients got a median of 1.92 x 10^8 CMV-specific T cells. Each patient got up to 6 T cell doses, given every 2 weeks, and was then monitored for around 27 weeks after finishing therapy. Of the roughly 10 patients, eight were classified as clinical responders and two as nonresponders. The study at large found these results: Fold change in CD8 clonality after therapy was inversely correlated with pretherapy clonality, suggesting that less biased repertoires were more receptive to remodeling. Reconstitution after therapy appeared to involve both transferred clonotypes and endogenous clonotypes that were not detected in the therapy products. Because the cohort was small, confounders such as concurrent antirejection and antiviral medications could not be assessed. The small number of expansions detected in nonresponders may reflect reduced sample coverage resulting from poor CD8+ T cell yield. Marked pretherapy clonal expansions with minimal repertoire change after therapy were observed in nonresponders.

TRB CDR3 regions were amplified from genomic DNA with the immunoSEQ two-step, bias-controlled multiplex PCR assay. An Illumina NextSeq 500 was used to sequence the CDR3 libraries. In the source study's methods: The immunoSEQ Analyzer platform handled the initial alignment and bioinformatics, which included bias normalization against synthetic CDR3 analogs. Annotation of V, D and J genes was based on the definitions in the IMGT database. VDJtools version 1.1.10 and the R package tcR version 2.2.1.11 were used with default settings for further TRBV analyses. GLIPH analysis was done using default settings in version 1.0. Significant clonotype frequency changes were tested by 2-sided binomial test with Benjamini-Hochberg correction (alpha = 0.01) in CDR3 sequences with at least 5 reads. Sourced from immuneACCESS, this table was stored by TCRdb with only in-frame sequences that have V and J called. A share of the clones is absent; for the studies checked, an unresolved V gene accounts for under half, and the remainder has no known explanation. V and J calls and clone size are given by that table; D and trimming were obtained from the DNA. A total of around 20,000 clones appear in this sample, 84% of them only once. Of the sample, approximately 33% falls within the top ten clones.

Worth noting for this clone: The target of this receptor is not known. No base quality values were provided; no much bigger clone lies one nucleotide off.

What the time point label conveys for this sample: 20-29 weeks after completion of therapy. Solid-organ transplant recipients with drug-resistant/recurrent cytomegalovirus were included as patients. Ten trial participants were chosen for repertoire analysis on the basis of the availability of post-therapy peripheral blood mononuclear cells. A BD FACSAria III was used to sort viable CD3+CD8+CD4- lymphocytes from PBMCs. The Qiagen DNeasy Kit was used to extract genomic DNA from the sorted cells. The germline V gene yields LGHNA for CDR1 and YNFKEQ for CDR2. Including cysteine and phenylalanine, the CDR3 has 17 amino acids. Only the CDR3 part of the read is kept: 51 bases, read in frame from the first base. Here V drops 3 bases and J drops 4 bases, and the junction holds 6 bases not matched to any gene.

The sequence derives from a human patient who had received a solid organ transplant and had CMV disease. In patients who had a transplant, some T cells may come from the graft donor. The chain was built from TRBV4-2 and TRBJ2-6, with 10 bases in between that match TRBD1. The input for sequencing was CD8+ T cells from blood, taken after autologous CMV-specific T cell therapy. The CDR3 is CASSHRQGAYGANVLTF. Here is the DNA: TGTGCCAGCAGCCACCGACAGGGGGCGTACGGGGCCAACGTCCTGACTTTC.